Below are 30 T cell receptor beta chains sequenced from a single sample in a study of T cell responses to AZD1222 COVID-19 vaccine. Clones were read by immunoSEQ multiplex PCR, and TCRdb kept only the in-frame ones, dropping some. The table shows some 130,000 clones, with 90% to 95% occurring only once. The sample was peripheral blood, taken 28 days after the second AZD1222 dose. Every receptor here comes from an adult who received the AZD1222 COVID-19 vaccine.

The chain employs TRBV5-5 and TRBJ1-2; 8 bases line up with TRBD1. Trimming took 4 bases from V and 8 from J; bases not matched to a gene: 7. CDR1 is SGHKS, CDR2 YYEKEE, per germline (reference sequence). CDR3 length equals 13 residues. The CDR3 DNA is TGTGCCAGCAGCGTGACAGGGGTCAGCGGCTACACCTTC. This encodes CASSVTGVSGYTF.

This clone was recorded only once. This chain links TRBV5-6 with TRBJ2-3; D remains ambiguous. Germline assignment: CDR1 SGHDT and CDR2 YYEEEE. This CDR3 is built from 11 residues. V lost 3 bases and J 5 bases, leaving 4 bases between the germline ends. The DNA of the CDR3 is TGTGCCAGCAGCTACGAAGATACGCAGTATTTT. Encoded protein: CASSYEDTQYF.

The chain joins TRBV2 to TRBJ1-4; weak D call: TRBD1 (5 bases). The germline CDR1 and CDR2 sequences are SNHLY and FYNNEI. This CDR3 has 14 amino acids. The ends were cut back, 3 bases at V and 7 bases at J, with 12 bases in the middle. The CDR3, as DNA: TGTGCCAGCAGTGAGGGGACCACGGGTGAAAAACTGTTTTTT. This translates into CASSEGTTGEKLFF. Combining the CDR3 with reference TRBV2 and TRBJ1-4 gives the whole variable domain EPEVTQTPSHQVTQMGQEVILRCVPISNHLYFYWYRQILGQKVEFLVSFYNNEISEKSEIFDDQFSVERPDGSNFTLKIRSTKLEDSAMYFCASSEGTTGEKLFFGSGTQLSVL.

The chain recombines TRBV30 with TRBJ2-3; TRBD2 aligns across 8 bases. Germline V gene sequence: CDR1 GTSNPN, CDR2 SVGIG (reference sequence). This CDR3 is 12 amino acids long. V gave up 3 bases and J gave up 6 bases; unmatched junction bases: 2. Here the CDR3 DNA reads TGTGCCTGGAGCGGGGGGGCGGATACGCAGTATTTT. This sequence encodes CAWSGGADTQYF.

This chain connects TRBV6-5 to TRBJ2-5; D is uncertain. Germline-derived CDR1 and CDR2 are MNHEY and SVGAGI. Trimming cost V 5 bases and J 6 bases, with 19 bases left between them. The CDR3 runs 15 residues. This CDR3 is CASSPDVGKLQTQYF. CDR3 nucleotide sequence: TGTGCCAGCAGTCCCGACGTAGGGAAATTACAGACCCAGTACTTC.

This clone was counted a single time. This sequence joins TRBV6-5 and TRBJ2-4, with D possibly TRBD1 on 5 matching bases. Germline lookup yields CDR1 MNHEY and CDR2 SVGAGI. CDR3 length equals 15 residues. V was shortened by 6 bases and J by 8 bases, with 20 bases between the two germline ends. The CDR3: CASSAILNGADIQYF. CDR3 nucleotides: TGTGCCAGCAGCGCCATATTGAATGGGGCGGACATTCAGTACTTC.

This rearrangement joins TRBV15 to TRBJ1-6, with TRBD1 matching 7 bases. This CDR3 spans 17 amino acids. Germline V gene lookup returns CDR1 LNHNV and CDR2 YYDKDF (reference sequence). V gave up 3 bases and J gave up 5 bases; unmatched junction bases: 10. In nucleotides, the CDR3 is TGTGCCACCAGCAGGAGACAGGGAAGAAAGGATAATTCACCCCTCCACTTT. It codes for CATSRRQGRKDNSPLHF.

The chain recombines TRBV18 with TRBJ1-2, with a possible D match to TRBD1 (6 bases). CDR1 and CDR2 (germline): KGHSH, LQKENI. The germline V and J ends were trimmed by 1 base and 4 bases, with 10 bases remaining between them. The CDR3 is made up of 14 amino acids. In nucleotides, the CDR3 is TGTGCCAGCTCACCACGACAGGAGGGCTATGGCTACACCTTC. Translating gives CASSPRQEGYGYTF.

The CDR3 coding sequence is TGTGCCAGCAGCCCCTCTTCCTACGAGCAGTACTTC. This sequence encodes CASSPSSYEQYF. The chain is built from TRBV6-5 and TRBJ2-7; D gene uncertain. V was cut by 6 bases and J by 1 base, with 7 bases left in between. CDR3 size: 12 residues. Germline V CDR1 and CDR2: MNHEY, SVGAGI.

In DNA, the CDR3 is TGTGCCAGCACACGGACAGGGGGGGCCGGGGAGCTGTTTTTT. Its protein product is CASTRTGGAGELFF. The chain carries TRBV9 and TRBJ2-2; TRBD1 matches at 10 bases. The CDR3 is 14 residues long. Germline CDR1 is SGDLS and CDR2 is YYNGEE. The V gene end was trimmed by 6 bases and the J gene end by 6 bases; junction bases not matched to a gene: 5.

The chain has TRBV7-2 and TRBJ1-2; D ambiguous. In germline, CDR1 is SGHTA, CDR2 FQGNSA. Trimming pared 2 bases from V and 7 bases from J, leaving 11 bases between. The length of the CDR3 is 13 residues. CDR3 protein: CASSLRSTGGYTF. The CDR3 coding sequence is TGTGCCAGCAGCTTACGATCCACGGGTGGCTACACCTTC.

This chain uses TRBV2 with TRBJ2-2; TRBD1 matches 10 bases. This CDR3 spans 14 amino acids. Trimming at V came to 6 bases and at J to 6 bases, leaving 4 bases not matched to a gene. Germline values: CDR1 SNHLY, CDR2 FYNNEI. The CDR3 region is CASRPGQGPGELFF. CDR3 nucleotide sequence: TGTGCCAGCAGACCGGGACAGGGGCCCGGGGAGCTGTTTTTT.

The chain carries TRBV14 and TRBJ2-7; 11 nucleotides line up with TRBD1. This CDR3 contains 20 residues. The trim removed 1 base at V and 3 bases at J, leaving 17 bases unmatched. Germline lookup yields CDR1 SGHDN and CDR2 FVKESK. CDR3 region: CASSQVYGQGASELDYEQYF. DNA of the CDR3: TGTGCCAGCAGCCAAGTTTATGGACAGGGGGCAAGTGAACTCGACTACGAGCAGTACTTC. The variable domain in full, completed from reference TRBV14 and TRBJ2-7, reads EAGVTQFPSHSVIEKGQTVTLRCDPISGHDNLYWYRRVMGKEIKFLLHFVKESKQDESGMPNNRFLAERTGGTYSTLKVQPAELEDSGVYFCASSQVYGQGASELDYEQYFGPGTRLTVT.

This chain uses TRBV4-1 with TRBJ2-7; the match to TRBD1 covers 8 bases. Germline V gene lookup returns CDR1 MGHRA and CDR2 YSYEKL. V lost 1 base and J lost 0; bases outside the gene matches: 2. The length of the CDR3 is 15 residues. The CDR3 sequence: CASSQGQGFSYEQYF. CDR3 nucleotide sequence: TGCGCCAGCAGCCAAGGACAGGGGTTCTCCTACGAGCAGTACTTC.

The gene calls are TRBV28 and TRBJ2-7; D gene uncertain. The ends were cut back, 2 bases at V and 4 bases at J, with 21 bases in the middle. The germline V gene has CDR1 MDHEN and CDR2 SYDVKM. This CDR3 contains 17 residues. CDR3 in amino acids: CASSLKLNGTATYEQYF. CDR3 sequence (DNA): TGTGCCAGCAGTTTAAAGTTAAATGGAACAGCCACATACGAGCAGTACTTC.

J is TRBJ1-1 and V is TRBV28, with D perhaps matching TRBD1 (5 bases). Trimming left V 7 bases short and J 3 bases short, with 21 bases between. The CDR3 is 16 residues long. Looked up from germline, CDR1 is MDHEN and CDR2 is SYDVKM. The CDR3 loop reads CASTLGGLGSDTEAFF. The CDR3 coding sequence is TGTGCCAGCACCCTCGGGGGTCTAGGGTCGGACACTGAAGCTTTCTTT.

CDR3 loop: CASSQGGGDSYEQYF. In DNA form, the CDR3 reads TGTGCCAGCAGCCAAGGAGGGGGCGACTCCTACGAGCAGTACTTC. This chain joins TRBV4-2 and TRBJ2-7, with TRBD1 identical over 7 bases. Germline-derived CDR1 and CDR2 are LGHNA and YNFKEQ. V was clipped by 1 base and J by 0 bases; unmatched bases: 3. CDR3 length equals 15 residues.

With regard to this clone: The same CDR3 also results from other DNA sequences found in this sample. This chain connects TRBV11-3 to TRBJ1-1; D gene uncertain. Germline-derived CDR1 and CDR2 are SGHNT and YENEEA. Trimming left V 5 bases short and J 2 bases short, with 9 bases between. This CDR3 has 13 residues. The CDR3 coding sequence is TGTGCCAGCAGCCAAGGCCTTAACACTGAAGCTTTCTTT. Residues: CASSQGLNTEAFF.

The chain recombines TRBV6-5 with TRBJ1-2; D unclear. The CDR3 contains 14 residues. V was pared by 0 bases and J by 7 bases, with 12 bases between. CDR1 and CDR2 (germline): MNHEY, SVGAGI. The CDR3 region has the DNA TGTGCCAGCAGTTACTCGATACGGGGAACTGGCTACACCTTC. It codes for CASSYSIRGTGYTF.

The chain uses TRBV30 and TRBJ1-4, with D perhaps matching TRBD1 (5 bases). The CDR3 sequence is 16 residues long. CDR1 is GTSNPN and CDR2 is SVGIG in the germline V gene (reference sequence). V shed 8 bases and J shed 2 bases, with 21 bases lying between them. The DNA for the CDR3 is TGTGCCGCAGCGGGGGGGAATTTGGAGACTAATGAAAAACTGTTTTTT. It codes for CAAAGGNLETNEKLFF.

The V and J genes are TRBV6-6 and TRBJ1-1; the D is unclear. The V end was cut by 0 bases, the J end by 1 base, with 3 bases between. CDR1 is MNHNY, CDR2 SVGAGI, per germline (reference sequence). The CDR3 totals 13 residues. The CDR3 coding sequence is TGTGCCAGCAGTTACTCGACGAACACTGAAGCTTTCTTT. Translating gives CASSYSTNTEAFF.

The DNA for the CDR3 is TGTGCCAGCAGTCGGAGTGAAGATACGCAGTATTTT. Translation: CASSRSEDTQYF. The chain links TRBV6-5 to TRBJ2-3; D gene uncertain. Germline assignment: CDR1 MNHEY and CDR2 SVGAGI. The V and J ends lost 5 bases and 5 bases respectively, with 8 bases between them. The CDR3 sequence is 12 residues long.

In its sample, this clone was seen once. The chain has TRBV6-5 and TRBJ1-2; D possibly corresponds to TRBD1 (6 bases). The V and J ends lost 0 bases and 4 bases respectively, with 12 bases between them. This CDR3 contains 15 residues. Germline V gives CDR1 MNHEY, CDR2 SVGAGI. This chain's CDR3 is CASSYSQQGLYGYTF. CDR3 nucleotides: TGTGCCAGCAGTTACTCACAACAGGGCCTCTATGGCTACACCTTC.

This chain links TRBV12-5 with TRBJ1-1; D may be TRBD1 (6 bases). The V end lost 7 bases, the J end lost 1 base, and 13 bases lay between the germline ends. This CDR3 is 14 amino acids long. Germline assignment: CDR1 LGHNT and CDR2 FRNRAP. CDR3 region: CASVAQGGNTEAFF. The DNA for the CDR3 is TGTGCTAGTGTCGCACAGGGTGGGAACACTGAAGCTTTCTTT.

This clone appeared a single time. The V gene is TRBV2, the J gene TRBJ1-2; no definite D call. There are 12 residues in the CDR3. Between the trimmed V and J ends, which lost 3 bases and 5 bases, there was a span of 7 bases. CDR1 and CDR2 from the germline V gene are SNHLY and FYNNEI. CDR3 DNA: TGTGCCAGCAGTGATTTGGGGTATGGCTACACCTTC. It codes for CASSDLGYGYTF.

This chain joins TRBV7-9 and TRBJ1-2; possibly TRBD1 for D (5 bases). With 5 bases removed from V and 4 bases from J, the gap between germline ends came to 11 bases. Germline V gene lookup returns CDR1 SEHNR and CDR2 FQNEAQ (reference sequence). CDR3 length: 13 amino acids. The CDR3 loop is CASSPGGIYGYTF. DNA of the CDR3: TGTGCCAGCAGCCCGGGGGGGATCTATGGCTACACCTTC.

The J gene is TRBJ2-3, the V gene TRBV5-8, with TRBD1 matching 9 bases. Germline CDR1 and CDR2: SGHTS and YDEGEE. The CDR3 is made up of 15 amino acids. V lost 1 base to trimming and J lost 4 bases; unmatched junction nucleotides: 4. The CDR3: CASSLTGGASDTQYF. In DNA form, the CDR3 reads TGTGCCAGCAGCTTGACAGGGGGCGCTTCAGATACGCAGTATTTT.

This chain joins TRBV27 and TRBJ1-1; D call uncertain. The germline V gene has CDR1 MNHEY and CDR2 SMNVEV (reference sequence). This CDR3 has 17 amino acids. V was cut by 3 bases and J by 4 bases, with 21 bases left in between. Here the CDR3 DNA reads TGTGCCAGCAGTTTTGAAGGGTTTCGTCGCCCGGCCACTGAAGCTTTCTTT. Encoded protein: CASSFEGFRRPATEAFF.

The gene calls are TRBV11-3 and TRBJ1-2, with 7 positions matching TRBD1. V lost 5 bases, J lost 2 bases, and 5 bases stayed unmatched. CDR1 and CDR2 from the germline V gene are SGHNT and YENEEA. The length of the CDR3 is 14 residues. The CDR3, as DNA: TGTGCCAGCAGCCCTCGGACAGGCAACTATGGCTACACCTTC. This sequence encodes CASSPRTGNYGYTF.

The chain carries TRBV11-2 and TRBJ1-3, with 9 bases fitting TRBD1. The germline V gene encodes CDR1 SGHAT and CDR2 FQNNGV. Trimming took 4 bases from V and 11 from J; bases not matched to a gene: 12. The CDR3 length is 15 residues. The CDR3 loop reads CASSWTPGTGSAIYF. CDR3 sequence (DNA): TGTGCCAGCAGCTGGACCCCCGGGACAGGGAGTGCCATATATTTT.